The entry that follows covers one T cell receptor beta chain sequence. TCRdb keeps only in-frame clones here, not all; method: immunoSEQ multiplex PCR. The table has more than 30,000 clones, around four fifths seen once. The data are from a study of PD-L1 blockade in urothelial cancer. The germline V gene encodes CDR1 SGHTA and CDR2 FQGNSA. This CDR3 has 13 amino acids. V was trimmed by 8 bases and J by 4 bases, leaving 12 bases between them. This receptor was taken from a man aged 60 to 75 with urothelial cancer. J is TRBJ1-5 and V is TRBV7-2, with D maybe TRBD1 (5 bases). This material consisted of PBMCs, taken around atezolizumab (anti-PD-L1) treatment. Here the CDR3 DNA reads TGTGCCAGCTCCCAACAGGAAAATCAGCCCCAGCATTTT. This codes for CASSQQENQPQHF. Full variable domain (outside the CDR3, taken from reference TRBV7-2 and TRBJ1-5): GAGVSQSPSNKVTEKGKDVELRCDPISGHTALYWYRQSLGQGLEFLIYFQGNSAPDKSGLPSDRFSAERTGGSVSTLTIQRTQQEDSAVYLCASSQQENQPQHFGDGTRLSIL.